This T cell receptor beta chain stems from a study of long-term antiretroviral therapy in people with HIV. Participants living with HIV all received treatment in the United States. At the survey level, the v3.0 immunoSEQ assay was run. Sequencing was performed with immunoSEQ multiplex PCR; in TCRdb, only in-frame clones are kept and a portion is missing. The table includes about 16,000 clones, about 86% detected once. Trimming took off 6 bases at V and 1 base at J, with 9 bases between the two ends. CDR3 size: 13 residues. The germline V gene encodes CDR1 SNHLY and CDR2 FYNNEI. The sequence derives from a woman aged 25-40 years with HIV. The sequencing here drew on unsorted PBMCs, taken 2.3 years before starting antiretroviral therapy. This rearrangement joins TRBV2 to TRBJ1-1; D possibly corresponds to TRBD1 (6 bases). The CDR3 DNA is TGTGCCAGCAGACCACAGGGGAACACTGAAGCTTTCTTT. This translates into CASRPQGNTEAFF.